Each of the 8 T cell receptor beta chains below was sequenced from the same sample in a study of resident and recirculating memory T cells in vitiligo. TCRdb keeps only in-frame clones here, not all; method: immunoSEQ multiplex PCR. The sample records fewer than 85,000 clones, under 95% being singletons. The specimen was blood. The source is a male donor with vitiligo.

CDR3 coding DNA: TGTGCCAGCAGCCCTAGGAGGGAAGTACCCGGGGAGCTGTTTTTT. Amino acid sequence: CASSPRREVPGELFF. The J gene is TRBJ2-2, the V gene TRBV9, with D perhaps matching TRBD2 (6 bases). The CDR3 loop spans 15 amino acids. CDR1 and CDR2 from the germline V gene are SGDLS and YYNGEE. Trimming took off 4 bases at V and 6 bases at J, with 16 bases between the two ends. Full variable domain (rest looked up from reference TRBV9 and TRBJ2-2): DSGVTQTPKHLITATGQRVTLRCSPRSGDLSVYWYQQSLDQGLQFLIQYYNGEERAKGNILERFSAQQFPDLHSELNLSSLELGDSALYFCASSPRREVPGELFFGEGSRLTVL.

The CDR3 DNA is TGTGCCAGCAGCGCCAAACAGGGGAACACCGGGGAGCTGTTTTTT. This encodes CASSAKQGNTGELFF. V is TRBV11-3 and J is TRBJ2-2, with D possibly being TRBD1 (6 bases). V lost 5 bases, J lost 1 base, and 11 bases lay in between. This CDR3 region has 15 residues. Germline V lookup: CDR1 SGHNT, CDR2 YENEEA.

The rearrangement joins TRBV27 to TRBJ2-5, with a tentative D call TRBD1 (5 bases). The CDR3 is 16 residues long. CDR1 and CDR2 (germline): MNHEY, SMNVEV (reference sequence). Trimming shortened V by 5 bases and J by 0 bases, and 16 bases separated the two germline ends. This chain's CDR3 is CASSRRQGLYQETQYF. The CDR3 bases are TGTGCCAGCAGTCGGCGGCAGGGCCTGTACCAAGAGACCCAGTACTTC.

This chain's CDR3 is CASSRRGGTATYEQYF. CDR3 DNA: TGTGCCAGCAGTAGGCGGGGCGGGACGGCAACCTACGAGCAGTACTTC. V and J are TRBV6-6 and TRBJ2-7; possible D gene TRBD2, 6 bases. Trimming shortened V by 5 bases and J by 2 bases, and 19 bases separated the two germline ends. This CDR3 region has 16 residues. CDR1 MNHNY and CDR2 SVGAGI come from the germline V gene (reference sequence).

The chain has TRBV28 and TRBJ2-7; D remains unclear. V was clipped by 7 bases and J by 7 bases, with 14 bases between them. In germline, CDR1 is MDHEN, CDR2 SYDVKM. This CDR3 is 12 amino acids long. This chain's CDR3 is CASTRVPREQYF. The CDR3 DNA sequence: TGTGCCAGCACACGGGTCCCCCGGGAGCAGTACTTC.

The CDR3 loop reads CASSRPWDRGHTIYF. CDR3 in DNA: TGTGCCAGCAGCCGTCCTTGGGACAGGGGTCACACCATATATTTT. The rearrangement joins TRBV7-8 to TRBJ1-3; 10 positions agree with TRBD1. The CDR3 loop spans 15 amino acids. Losses at the gene ends were 5 bases for V and 8 bases for J; bases not matched to a gene: 9. Per the germline V gene, CDR1 is SGHVS and CDR2 is FQNEAQ.

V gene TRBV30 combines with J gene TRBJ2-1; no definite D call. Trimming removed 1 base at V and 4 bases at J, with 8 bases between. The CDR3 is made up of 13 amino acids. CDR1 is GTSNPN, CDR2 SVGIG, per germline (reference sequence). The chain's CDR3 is CAWSGVQYNEQFF. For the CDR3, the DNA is TGTGCCTGGAGTGGAGTGCAATACAATGAGCAGTTCTTC.

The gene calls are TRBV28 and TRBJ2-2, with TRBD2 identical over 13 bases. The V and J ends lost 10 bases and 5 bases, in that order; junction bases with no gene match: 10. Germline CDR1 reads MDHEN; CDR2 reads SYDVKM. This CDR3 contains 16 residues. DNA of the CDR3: TGTGCCATCATAGGGACTAGCGGGGAGGGGACCGGGGAGCTGTTTTTT. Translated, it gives CAIIGTSGEGTGELFF.